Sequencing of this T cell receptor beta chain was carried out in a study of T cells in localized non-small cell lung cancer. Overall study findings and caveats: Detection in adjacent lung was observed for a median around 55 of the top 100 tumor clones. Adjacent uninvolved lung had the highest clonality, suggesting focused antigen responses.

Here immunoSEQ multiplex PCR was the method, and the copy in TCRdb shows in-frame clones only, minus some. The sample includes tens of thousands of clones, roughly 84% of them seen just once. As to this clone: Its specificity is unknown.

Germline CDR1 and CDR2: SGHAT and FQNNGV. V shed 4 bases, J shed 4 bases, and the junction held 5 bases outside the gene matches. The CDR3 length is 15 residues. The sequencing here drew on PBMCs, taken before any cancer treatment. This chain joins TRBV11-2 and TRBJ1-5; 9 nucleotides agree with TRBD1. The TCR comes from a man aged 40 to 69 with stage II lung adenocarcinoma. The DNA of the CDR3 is TGTGCCAGCAGCTCCGGGACAGGGTCTAATCAGCCCCAGCATTTT. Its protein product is CASSSGTGSNQPQHF.